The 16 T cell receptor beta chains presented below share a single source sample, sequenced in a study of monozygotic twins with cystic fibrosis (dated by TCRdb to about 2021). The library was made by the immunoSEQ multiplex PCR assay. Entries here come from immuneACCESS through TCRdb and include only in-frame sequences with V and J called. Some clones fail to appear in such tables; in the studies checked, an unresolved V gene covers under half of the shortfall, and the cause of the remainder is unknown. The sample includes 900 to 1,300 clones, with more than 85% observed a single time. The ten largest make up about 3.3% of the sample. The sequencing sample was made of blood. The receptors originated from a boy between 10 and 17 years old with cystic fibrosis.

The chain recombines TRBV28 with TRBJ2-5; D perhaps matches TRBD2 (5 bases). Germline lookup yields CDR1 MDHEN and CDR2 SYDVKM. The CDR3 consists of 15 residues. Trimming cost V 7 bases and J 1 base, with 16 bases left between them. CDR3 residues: CASKSSGGLQETQYF. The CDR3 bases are TGTGCCAGCAAGTCGAGCGGCGGGCTCCAAGAGACCCAGTACTTC.

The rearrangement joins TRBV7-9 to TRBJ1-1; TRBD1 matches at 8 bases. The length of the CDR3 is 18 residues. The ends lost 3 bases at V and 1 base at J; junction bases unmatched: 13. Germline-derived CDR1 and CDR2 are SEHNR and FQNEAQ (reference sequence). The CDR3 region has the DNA TGTGCCAGCAGCTTGAACCGGACAGGGAGGTTCAGGAACACTGAAGCTTTCTTT. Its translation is CASSLNRTGRFRNTEAFF. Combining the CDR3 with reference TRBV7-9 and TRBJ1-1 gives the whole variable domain DTGVSQNPRHKITKRGQNVTFRCDPISEHNRLYWYRQTLGQGPEFLTYFQNEAQLEKSRLLSDRFSAERPKGSFSTLEIQRTEQGDSAMYLCASSLNRTGRFRNTEAFFGQGTRLTVV.

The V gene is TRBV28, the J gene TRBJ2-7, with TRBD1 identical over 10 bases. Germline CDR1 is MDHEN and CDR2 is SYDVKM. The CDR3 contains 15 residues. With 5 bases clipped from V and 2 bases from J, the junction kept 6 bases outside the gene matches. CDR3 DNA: TGTGCCAGCAGTGCACCCGGGACAGGGGCCTACGAGCAGTACTTC. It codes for CASSAPGTGAYEQYF.

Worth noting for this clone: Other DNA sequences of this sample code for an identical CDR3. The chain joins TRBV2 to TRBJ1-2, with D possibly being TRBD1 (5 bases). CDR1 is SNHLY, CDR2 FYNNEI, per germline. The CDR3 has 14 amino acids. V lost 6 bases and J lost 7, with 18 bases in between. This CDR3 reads CASRTGTRRGGYTF. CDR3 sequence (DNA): TGTGCCAGCAGGACCGGGACCCGGCGAGGTGGCTACACCTTC. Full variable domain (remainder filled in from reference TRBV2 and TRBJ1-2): EPEVTQTPSHQVTQMGQEVILRCVPISNHLYFYWYRQILGQKVEFLVSFYNNEISEKSEIFDDQFSVERPDGSNFTLKIRSTKLEDSAMYFCASRTGTRRGGYTFGSGTRLTVV.

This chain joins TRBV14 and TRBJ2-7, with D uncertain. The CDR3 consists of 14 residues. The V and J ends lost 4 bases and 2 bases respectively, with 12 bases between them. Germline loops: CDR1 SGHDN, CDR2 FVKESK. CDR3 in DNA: TGTGCCAGCAGCCTATTGGGCAGAACCTACGAGCAGTACTTC. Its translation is CASSLLGRTYEQYF.

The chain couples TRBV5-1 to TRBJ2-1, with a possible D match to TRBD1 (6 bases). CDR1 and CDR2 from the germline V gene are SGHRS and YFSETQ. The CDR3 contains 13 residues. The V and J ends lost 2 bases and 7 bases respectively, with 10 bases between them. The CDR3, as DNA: TGCGCCAGCAGCTTATCGAGGGGGAATGAGCAGTTCTTC. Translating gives CASSLSRGNEQFF.

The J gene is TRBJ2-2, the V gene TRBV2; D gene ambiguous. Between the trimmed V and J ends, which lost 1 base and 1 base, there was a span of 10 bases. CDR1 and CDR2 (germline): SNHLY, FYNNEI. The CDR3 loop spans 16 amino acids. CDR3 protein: CASSEGSTRNTGELFF. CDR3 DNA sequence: TGTGCCAGCAGTGAAGGTAGTACAAGGAACACCGGGGAGCTGTTTTTT.

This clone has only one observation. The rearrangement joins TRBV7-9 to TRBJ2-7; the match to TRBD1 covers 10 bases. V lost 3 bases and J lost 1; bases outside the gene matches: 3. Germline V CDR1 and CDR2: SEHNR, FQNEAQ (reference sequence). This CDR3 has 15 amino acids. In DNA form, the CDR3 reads TGTGCCAGCAGCTTTAGACAGGGGGCATCCTACGAGCAGTACTTC. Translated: CASSFRQGASYEQYF.

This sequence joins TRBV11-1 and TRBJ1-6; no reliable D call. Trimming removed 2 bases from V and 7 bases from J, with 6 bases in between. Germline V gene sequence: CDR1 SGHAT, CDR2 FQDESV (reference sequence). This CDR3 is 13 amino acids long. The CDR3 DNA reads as TGTGCCAGCAGCTTATATCAGAATTCACCCCTCCACTTT. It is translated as CASSLYQNSPLHF.

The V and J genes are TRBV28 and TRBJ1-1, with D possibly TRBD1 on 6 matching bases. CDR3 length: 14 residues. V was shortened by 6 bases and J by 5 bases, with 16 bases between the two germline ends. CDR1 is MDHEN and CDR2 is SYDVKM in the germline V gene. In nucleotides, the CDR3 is TGTGCCAGCAGCCTTCCCGGGGGCGGTACTGAAGCTTTCTTT. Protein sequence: CASSLPGGGTEAFF. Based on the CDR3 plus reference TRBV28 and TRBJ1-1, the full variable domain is DVKVTQSSRYLVKRTGEKVFLECVQDMDHENMFWYRQDPGLGLRLIYFSYDVKMKEKGDIPEGYSVSREKKERFSLILESASTNQTSMYLCASSLPGGGTEAFFGQGTRLTVV.

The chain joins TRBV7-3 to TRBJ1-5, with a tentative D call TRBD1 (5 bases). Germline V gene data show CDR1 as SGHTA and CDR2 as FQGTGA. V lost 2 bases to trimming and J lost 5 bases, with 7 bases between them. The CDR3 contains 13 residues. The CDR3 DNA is TGTGCCAGCAGCTTAGGGGGGGATCAGCCCCAGCATTTT. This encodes CASSLGGDQPQHF.

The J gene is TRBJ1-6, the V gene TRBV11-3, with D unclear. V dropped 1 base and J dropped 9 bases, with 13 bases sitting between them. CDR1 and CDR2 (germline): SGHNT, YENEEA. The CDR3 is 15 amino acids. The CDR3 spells CASSLGRHLGSPLHF. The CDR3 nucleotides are TGTGCCAGCAGCTTAGGAAGACATTTGGGTTCACCCCTCCACTTT.

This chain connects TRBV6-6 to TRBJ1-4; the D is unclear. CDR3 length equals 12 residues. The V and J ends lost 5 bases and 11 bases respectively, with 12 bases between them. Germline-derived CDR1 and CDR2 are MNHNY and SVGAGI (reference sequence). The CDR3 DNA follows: TGTGCCAGCAGTGATCAGAGATGGAAACTGTTTTTT. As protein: CASSDQRWKLFF.

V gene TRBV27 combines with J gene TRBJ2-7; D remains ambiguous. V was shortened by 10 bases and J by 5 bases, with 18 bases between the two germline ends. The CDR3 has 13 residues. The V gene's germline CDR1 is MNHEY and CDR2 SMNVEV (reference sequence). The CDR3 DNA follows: TGTGCCACCCCACCCGGCGAGAGCGACGAGCAGTACTTC. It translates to CATPPGESDEQYF.

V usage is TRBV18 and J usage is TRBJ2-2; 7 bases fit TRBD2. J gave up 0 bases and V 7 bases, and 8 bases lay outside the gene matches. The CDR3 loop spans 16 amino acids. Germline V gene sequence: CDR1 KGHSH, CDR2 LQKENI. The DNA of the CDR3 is TGTGCCAGCTACCTTCAGCGGGGAACGAACACCGGGGAGCTGTTTTTT. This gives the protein CASYLQRGTNTGELFF.

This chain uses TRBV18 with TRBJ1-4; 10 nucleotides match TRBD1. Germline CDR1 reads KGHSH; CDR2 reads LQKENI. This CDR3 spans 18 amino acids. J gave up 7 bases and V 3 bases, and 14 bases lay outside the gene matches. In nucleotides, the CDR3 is TGTGCCAGCTCACCTGAACTATTACCGGGACAGGGGATTGAAAAACTGTTTTTT. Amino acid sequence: CASSPELLPGQGIEKLFF.